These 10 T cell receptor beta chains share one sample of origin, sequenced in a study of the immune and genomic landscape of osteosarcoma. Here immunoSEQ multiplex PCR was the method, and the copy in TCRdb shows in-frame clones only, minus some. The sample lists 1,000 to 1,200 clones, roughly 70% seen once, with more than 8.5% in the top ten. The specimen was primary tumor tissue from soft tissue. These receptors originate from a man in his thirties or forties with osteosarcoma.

CDR3 sequence reads: CASSLSTRGGETQYF. CDR3 DNA: TGTGCCAGCAGTCTATCCACCCGCGGTGGGGAGACCCAGTACTTC. The chain recombines TRBV28 with TRBJ2-5; D is uncertain. CDR1 MDHEN and CDR2 SYDVKM come from the germline V gene. CDR3 length: 15 residues. Trimming took 5 bases from V and 5 from J, leaving 18 bases between them.

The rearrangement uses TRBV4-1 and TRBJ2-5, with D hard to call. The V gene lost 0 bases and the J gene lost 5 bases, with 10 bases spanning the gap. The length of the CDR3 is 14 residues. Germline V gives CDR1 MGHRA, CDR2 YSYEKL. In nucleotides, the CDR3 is TGCGCCAGCAGCCAAGAAGGCTCTTTCGAGACCCAGTACTTC. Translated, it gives CASSQEGSFETQYF.

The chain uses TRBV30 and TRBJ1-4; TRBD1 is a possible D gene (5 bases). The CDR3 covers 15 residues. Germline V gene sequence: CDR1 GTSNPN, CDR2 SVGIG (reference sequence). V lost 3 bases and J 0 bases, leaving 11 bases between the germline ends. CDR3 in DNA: TGTGCCTGGAGGGCCGGGGCTGCAACTAATGAAAAACTGTTTTTT. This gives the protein CAWRAGAATNEKLFF.

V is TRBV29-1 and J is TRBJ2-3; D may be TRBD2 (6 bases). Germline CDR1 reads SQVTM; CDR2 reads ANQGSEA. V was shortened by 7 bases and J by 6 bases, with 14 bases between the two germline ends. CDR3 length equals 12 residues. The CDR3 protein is CSGGTAGDTQYF. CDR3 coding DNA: TGCAGCGGAGGGACCGCGGGGGATACGCAGTATTTT.

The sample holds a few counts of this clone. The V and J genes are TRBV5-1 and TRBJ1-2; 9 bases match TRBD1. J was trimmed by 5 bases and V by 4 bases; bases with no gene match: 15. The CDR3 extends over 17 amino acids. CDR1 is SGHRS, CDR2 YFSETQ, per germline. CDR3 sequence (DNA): TGCGCCAGCAGCACGGACCCCCGGGACAGGGATCTTTATGGCTACACCTTC. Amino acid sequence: CASSTDPRDRDLYGYTF.

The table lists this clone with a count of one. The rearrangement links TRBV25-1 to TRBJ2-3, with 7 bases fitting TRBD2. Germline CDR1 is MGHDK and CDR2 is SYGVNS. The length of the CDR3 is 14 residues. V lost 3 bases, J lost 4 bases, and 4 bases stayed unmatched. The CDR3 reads CASSDGGGSDTQYF. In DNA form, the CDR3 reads TGTGCCAGCAGTGATGGCGGGGGTTCAGATACGCAGTATTTT. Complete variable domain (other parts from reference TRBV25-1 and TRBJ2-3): EADIYQTPRYLVIGTGKKITLECSQTMGHDKMYWYQQDPGMELHLIHYSYGVNSTEKGDLSSESTVSRIRTEHFPLTLESARPSHTSQYLCASSDGGGSDTQYFGPGTRLTVL.

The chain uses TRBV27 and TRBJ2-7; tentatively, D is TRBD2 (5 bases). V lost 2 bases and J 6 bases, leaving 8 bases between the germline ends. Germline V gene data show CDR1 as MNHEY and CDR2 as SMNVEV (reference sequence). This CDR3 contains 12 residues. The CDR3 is CASSLIGSEQYF. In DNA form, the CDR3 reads TGTGCCAGCAGTTTAATTGGGAGCGAGCAGTACTTC.

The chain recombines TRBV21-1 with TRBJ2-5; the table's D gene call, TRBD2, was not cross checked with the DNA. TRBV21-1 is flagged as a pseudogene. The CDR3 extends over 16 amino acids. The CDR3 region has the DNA TGTGCCAGCAGAACGCGGGTAGCTACACTTTCTGAGACCCAGTACTTC. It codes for CASRTRVATLSETQYF.

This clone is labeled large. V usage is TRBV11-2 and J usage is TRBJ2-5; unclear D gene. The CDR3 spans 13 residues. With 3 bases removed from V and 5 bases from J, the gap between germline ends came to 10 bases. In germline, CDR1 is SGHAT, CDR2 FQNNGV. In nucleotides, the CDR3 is TGTGCCAGCAGCTTGTGGGGTTTGGAGACCCAGTACTTC. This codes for CASSLWGLETQYF.

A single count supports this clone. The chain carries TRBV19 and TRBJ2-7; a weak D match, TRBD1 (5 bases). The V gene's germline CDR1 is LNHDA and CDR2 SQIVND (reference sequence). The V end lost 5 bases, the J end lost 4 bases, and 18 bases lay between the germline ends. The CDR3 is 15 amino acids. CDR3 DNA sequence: TGTGCCAGTAGTGAACCCAGGGCTGGATTTTACGAGCAGTACTTC. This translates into CASSEPRAGFYEQYF.